This TCR beta chain derives from a study of response to subunit inactivated influenza vaccine. TCRdb ran MiXCR on the RT-PCR reads and lists one entry per CDR3 protein. The repertoire includes 560,000 or so distinct CDR3 sequences, less than 8% of them detected once, and 13% sits in the top ten. This CDR3 has 15 residues. Germline CDR1 is SGHTA and CDR2 is FQGNSA. V lost 5 bases to trimming and J lost 7 bases; unmatched junction nucleotides: 12. This clonotype was detected a few times. Specimen: PBMCs from blood, collected around 25 months after vaccination. The TCR was taken from a man between 50 and 70 years old who received an inactivated influenza vaccine. V is TRBV7-2 and J is TRBJ1-2; 8 bases map to TRBD1. This CDR3 is CASSPGSGQVSGYTF. The CDR3 bases are TGTGCCAGCAGCCCCGGTTCGGGACAGGTCTCTGGCTACACCTTC.